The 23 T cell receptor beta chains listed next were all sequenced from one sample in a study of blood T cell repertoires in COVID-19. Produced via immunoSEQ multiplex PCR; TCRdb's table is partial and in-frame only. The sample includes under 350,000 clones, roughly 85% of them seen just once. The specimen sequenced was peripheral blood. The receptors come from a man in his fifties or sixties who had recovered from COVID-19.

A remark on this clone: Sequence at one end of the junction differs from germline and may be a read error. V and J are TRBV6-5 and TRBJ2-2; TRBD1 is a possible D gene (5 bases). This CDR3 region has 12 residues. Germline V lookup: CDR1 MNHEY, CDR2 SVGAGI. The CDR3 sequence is CASRLGPGELFF. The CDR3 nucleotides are TGTGCGAGCAGGTTGGGGCCCGGGGAGCTGTTTTTT.

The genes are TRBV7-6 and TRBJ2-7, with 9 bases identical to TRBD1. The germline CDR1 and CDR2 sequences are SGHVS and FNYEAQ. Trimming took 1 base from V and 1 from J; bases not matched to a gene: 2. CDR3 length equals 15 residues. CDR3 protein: CASSLEGQGSYEQYF. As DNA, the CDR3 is TGTGCCAGCAGCTTAGAGGGACAGGGTTCCTACGAGCAGTACTTC.

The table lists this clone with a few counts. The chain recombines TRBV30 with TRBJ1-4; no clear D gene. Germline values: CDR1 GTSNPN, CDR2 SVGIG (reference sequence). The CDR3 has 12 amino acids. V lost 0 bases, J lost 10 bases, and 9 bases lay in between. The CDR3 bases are TGTGCCTGGAGTGTCCCCGGCGGAAAACTGTTTTTT. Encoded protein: CAWSVPGGKLFF.

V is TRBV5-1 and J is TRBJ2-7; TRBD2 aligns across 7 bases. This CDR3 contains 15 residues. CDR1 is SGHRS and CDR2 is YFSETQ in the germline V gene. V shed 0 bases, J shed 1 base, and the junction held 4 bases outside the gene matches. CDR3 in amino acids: CASSLVDGGSYEQYF. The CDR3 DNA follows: TGCGCCAGCAGCTTGGTGGACGGGGGGTCCTACGAGCAGTACTTC.

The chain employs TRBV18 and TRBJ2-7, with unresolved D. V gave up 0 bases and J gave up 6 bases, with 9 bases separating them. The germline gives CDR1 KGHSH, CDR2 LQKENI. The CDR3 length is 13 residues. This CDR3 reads CASSPPYISEQYF. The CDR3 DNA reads TGTGCCAGCTCACCACCCTATATCTCCGAGCAGTACTTC.

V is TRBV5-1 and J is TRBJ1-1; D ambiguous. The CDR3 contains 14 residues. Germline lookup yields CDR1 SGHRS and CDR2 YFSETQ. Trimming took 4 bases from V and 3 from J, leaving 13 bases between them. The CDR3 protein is CASSQEGLDTEAFF. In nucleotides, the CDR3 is TGCGCCAGCAGCCAGGAGGGTTTGGACACTGAAGCTTTCTTT.

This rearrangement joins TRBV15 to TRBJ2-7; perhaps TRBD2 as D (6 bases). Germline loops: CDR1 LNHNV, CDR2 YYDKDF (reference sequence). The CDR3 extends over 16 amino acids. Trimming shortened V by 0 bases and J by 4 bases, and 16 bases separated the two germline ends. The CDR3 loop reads CATSRDKGGLAYEQYF. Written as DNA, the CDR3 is TGTGCCACCAGCAGAGACAAGGGAGGCCTAGCGTACGAGCAGTACTTC.

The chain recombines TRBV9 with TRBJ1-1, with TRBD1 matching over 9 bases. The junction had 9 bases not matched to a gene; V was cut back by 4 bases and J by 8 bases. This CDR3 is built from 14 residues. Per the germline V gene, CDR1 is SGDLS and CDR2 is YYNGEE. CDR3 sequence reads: CASSIGQGLAEAFF. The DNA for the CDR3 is TGTGCCAGCAGCATCGGACAGGGGCTTGCCGAAGCTTTCTTT.

The DNA for the CDR3 is TGCGCCAGCAGCTTGGAGGGGGCAGCCCTAAACTATGGCTACACCTTC. Amino acids: CASSLEGAALNYGYTF. The rearrangement joins TRBV5-1 to TRBJ1-2; 7 bases map to TRBD1. Germline CDR1 is SGHRS and CDR2 is YFSETQ. Germline trimming cut 0 bases from V and 2 bases from J; bases unmatched to any gene: 7. This CDR3 contains 16 residues.

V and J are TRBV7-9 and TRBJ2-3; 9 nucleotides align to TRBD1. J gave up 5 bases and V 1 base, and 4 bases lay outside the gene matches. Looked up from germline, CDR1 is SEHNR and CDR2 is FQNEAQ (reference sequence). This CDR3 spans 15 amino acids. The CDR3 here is CASSLGGGQGDTQYF. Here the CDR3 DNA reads TGTGCCAGCAGCTTAGGAGGGGGACAGGGAGATACGCAGTATTTT.

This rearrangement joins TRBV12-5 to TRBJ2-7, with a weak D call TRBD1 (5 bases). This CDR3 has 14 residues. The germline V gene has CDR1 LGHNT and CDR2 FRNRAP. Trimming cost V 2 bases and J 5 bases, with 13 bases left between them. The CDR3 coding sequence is TGTGCTAGTGGTTTGCAGGGTAAAGTCGACGAGCAGTACTTC. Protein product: CASGLQGKVDEQYF.

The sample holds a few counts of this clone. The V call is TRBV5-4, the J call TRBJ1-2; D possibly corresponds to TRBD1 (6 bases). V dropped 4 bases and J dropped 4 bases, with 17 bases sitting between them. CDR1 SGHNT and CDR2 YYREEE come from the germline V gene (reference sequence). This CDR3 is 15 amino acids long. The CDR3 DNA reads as TGTGCCAGCAGCCACCCCGGACAGACAATCTATGGCTACACCTTC. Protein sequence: CASSHPGQTIYGYTF.

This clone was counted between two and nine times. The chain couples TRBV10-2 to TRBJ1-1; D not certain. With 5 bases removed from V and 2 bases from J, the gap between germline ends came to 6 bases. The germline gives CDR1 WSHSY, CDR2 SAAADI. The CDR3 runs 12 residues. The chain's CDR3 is CASSLYNTEAFF. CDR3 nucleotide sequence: TGCGCCAGCAGTCTTTATAACACTGAAGCTTTCTTT.

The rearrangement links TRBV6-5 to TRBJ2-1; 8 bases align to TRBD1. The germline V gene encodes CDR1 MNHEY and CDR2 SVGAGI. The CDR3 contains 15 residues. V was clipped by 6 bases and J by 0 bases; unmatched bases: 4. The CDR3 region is CASRIGQGSYNEQFF. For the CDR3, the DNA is TGTGCCAGCAGGATAGGACAGGGCTCCTACAATGAGCAGTTCTTC.

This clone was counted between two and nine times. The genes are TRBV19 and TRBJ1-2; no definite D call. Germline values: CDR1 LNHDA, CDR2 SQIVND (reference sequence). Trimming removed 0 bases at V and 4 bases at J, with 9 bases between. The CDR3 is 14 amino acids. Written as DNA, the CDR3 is TGTGCCAGTAGTATAGACAGGTCTGGCTATGGCTACACCTTC. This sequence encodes CASSIDRSGYGYTF.

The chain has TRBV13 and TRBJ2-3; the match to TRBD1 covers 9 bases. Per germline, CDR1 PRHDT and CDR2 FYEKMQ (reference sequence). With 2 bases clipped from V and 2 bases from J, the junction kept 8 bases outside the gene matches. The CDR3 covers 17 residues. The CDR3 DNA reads TGTGCCAGCAGCTTAAGGACCGGGACAGGGACCACAGATACGCAGTATTTT. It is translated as CASSLRTGTGTTDTQYF.

The CDR3 spells CASRQQGQGAVQYF. The CDR3 DNA is TGTGCCAGCAGGCAACAAGGACAGGGGGCGGTGCAGTACTTC. J is TRBJ2-7 and V is TRBV5-4, with 11 bases fitting TRBD1. The CDR3 contains 14 residues. The germline CDR1 and CDR2 sequences are SGHNT and YYREEE (reference sequence). The V segment lost 5 bases and the J segment 9 bases; nucleotides outside the gene matches: 10.

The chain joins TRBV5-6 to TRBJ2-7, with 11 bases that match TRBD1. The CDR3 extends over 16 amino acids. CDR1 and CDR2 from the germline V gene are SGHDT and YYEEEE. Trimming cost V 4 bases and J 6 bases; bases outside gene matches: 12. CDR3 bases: TGTGCCAGCAGCGGAACCTGGACAGGGGGCTTGAGCGAGCAGTACTTC. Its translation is CASSGTWTGGLSEQYF.

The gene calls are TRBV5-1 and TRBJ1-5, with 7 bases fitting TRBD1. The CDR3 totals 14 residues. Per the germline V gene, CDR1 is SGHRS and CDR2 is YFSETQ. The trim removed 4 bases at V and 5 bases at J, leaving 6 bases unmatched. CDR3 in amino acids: CASSPDRPDQPQHF. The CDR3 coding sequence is TGCGCCAGCAGCCCGGACAGGCCAGATCAGCCCCAGCATTTT.

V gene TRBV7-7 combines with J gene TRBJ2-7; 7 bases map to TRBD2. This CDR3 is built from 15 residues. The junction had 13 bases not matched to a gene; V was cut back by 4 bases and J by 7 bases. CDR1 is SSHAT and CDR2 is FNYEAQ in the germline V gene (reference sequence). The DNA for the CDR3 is TGTGCCAGCAGCTCAGGACTAGTCGCCGGGAGTGAGCAGTACTTC. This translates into CASSSGLVAGSEQYF.

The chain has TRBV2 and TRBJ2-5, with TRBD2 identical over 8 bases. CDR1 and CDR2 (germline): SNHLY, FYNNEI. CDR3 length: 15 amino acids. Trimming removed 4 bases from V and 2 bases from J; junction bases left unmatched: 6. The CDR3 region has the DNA TGTGCCAGCAGTGTGACTAGCGTACCACAAGAGACCCAGTACTTC. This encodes CASSVTSVPQETQYF.

The CDR3 DNA reads TGTGCCAGCAGCTTAACCAGGGGTGGGTACAATGAGCAGTTCTTC. Its translation: CASSLTRGGYNEQFF. This chain connects TRBV7-3 to TRBJ2-1; tentative D call: TRBD1 (6 bases). The CDR3 is 15 amino acids. Germline lookup yields CDR1 SGHTA and CDR2 FQGTGA. The V and J ends lost 0 bases and 4 bases respectively, with 10 bases between them.

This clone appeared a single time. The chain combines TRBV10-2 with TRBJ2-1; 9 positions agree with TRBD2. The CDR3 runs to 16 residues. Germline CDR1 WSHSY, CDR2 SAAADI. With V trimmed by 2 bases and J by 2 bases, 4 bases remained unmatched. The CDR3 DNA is TGCGCCAGCAGTGAGGGGGCGGGAGGGCCCTACAATGAGCAGTTCTTC. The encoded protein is CASSEGAGGPYNEQFF.